Each of the 32 T cell receptor beta chains below was sequenced from the same sample in a study of response to subunit inactivated influenza vaccine. TCRdb independently ran MiXCR on the RT-PCR reads; one entry per CDR3 protein. The sample yields hundreds of thousands of distinct CDR3 sequences, about 11% seen once. These data were also reused for a study on T cells expressing NK-cell markers. That study reports: With UMIs, 5'RACE template switching was used to make TCR beta cDNA.

The material sequenced was PBMCs from blood, taken on the day of vaccination. These receptors were obtained from a middle-aged man who received an inactivated influenza vaccine.

Only a few counts were recorded for this clonotype. The J gene is TRBJ2-1, the V gene TRBV28, with unresolved D. V shed 11 bases and J shed 5 bases, with 16 bases lying between them. The CDR3 spans 13 residues. The germline CDR1 and CDR2 sequences are MDHEN and SYDVKM. CDR3 DNA sequence: TGTGCCTCCGGGCTGACTGGAAACAATGAGCAGTTCTTC. Translating it yields CASGLTGNNEQFF.

V is TRBV10-3 and J is TRBJ1-6; D is ambiguous. The CDR3 is 13 residues long. Germline V gene lookup returns CDR1 ENHRY and CDR2 SYGVKD. Between the trimmed V and J ends, which lost 7 bases and 3 bases, there was a span of 7 bases. The CDR3 region has the DNA TGTGCCATCAAGACGGACTATAATTCACCCCTCCACTTT. This sequence encodes CAIKTDYNSPLHF.

This chain connects TRBV20-1 to TRBJ1-6; D may be TRBD1 (5 bases). From germline, CDR1 is DFQATT and CDR2 SNEGSKA (reference sequence). V lost 2 bases to trimming and J lost 10 bases, with 12 bases between them. The CDR3 sequence is 13 residues long. For the CDR3, the DNA is TGCAGTGCTAGACCATCCGACAGATCACCCCTCCACTTT. Its translation: CSARPSDRSPLHF.

The V call is TRBV5-6, the J call TRBJ2-5; TRBD2 matches 11 bases. Germline V CDR1 and CDR2: SGHDT, YYEEEE. The CDR3 loop spans 14 amino acids. The ends lost 7 bases at V and 5 bases at J; junction bases unmatched: 7. CDR3 sequence reads: CASQLAGVEETQYF. The CDR3 DNA reads TGTGCCAGCCAACTAGCGGGAGTTGAGGAGACCCAGTACTTC.

This clonotype has a handful of counts. The V and J genes are TRBV27 and TRBJ1-6; D is uncertain. The CDR3 runs to 15 residues. V lost 7 bases, J lost 7 bases, and 17 bases lay in between. Per germline, CDR1 MNHEY and CDR2 SMNVEV (reference sequence). CDR3 protein: CASTHGRSSNSPLHF. CDR3 in DNA: TGTGCCAGCACTCACGGACGGTCTTCCAATTCACCCCTCCACTTT.

V gene TRBV5-1 combines with J gene TRBJ2-4, with TRBD2 matching over 12 bases. J lost 10 bases, V lost 1 base, and 12 bases had no gene match. This CDR3 contains 17 residues. Germline assignment: CDR1 SGHRS and CDR2 YFSETQ. The CDR3 nucleotides read TGCGCCAGCAGCTTGTGGGGGGGACTAGCGGGTCCCGGTATTCAGTACTTC. It specifies CASSLWGGLAGPGIQYF.

The table lists this clonotype with many counts. The chain couples TRBV29-1 to TRBJ2-3; the match to TRBD2 covers 14 bases. This CDR3 is 16 amino acids long. J was trimmed by 1 base and V by 6 bases; bases with no gene match: 6. Per germline, CDR1 SQVTM and CDR2 ANQGSEA. The CDR3 sequence: CSVGLAGVGGTDTQYF. DNA of the CDR3: TGCAGCGTGGGACTAGCGGGAGTCGGAGGCACAGATACGCAGTATTTT.

The chain uses TRBV7-9 and TRBJ2-3; no clear D gene. Trimming stripped 6 bases from V and 2 bases from J, with 18 bases between. Germline CDR1 and CDR2: SEHNR and FQNEAQ (reference sequence). CDR3 size: 16 residues. CDR3: CASRSRSPRPTDTQYF. CDR3 bases: TGTGCCAGCAGATCCCGGTCCCCAAGACCCACAGATACGCAGTATTTT.

This clonotype was observed many times. A read error may produce the germline difference seen at one junction end. The chain employs TRBV12-3 or TRBV12-4 and TRBJ2-7; TRBD1 aligns across 9 bases. The CDR3 sequence is 12 residues long. CDR3 residues: CASSLTGGEQYF. The CDR3 nucleotides read TGCGCCAGCAGCTTGACAGGGGGCGAGCAGTACTTC.

This clonotype was seen a few times. The rearrangement joins TRBV6-1 to TRBJ1-4, with TRBD1 as a possible D gene (5 bases). Germline CDR1 and CDR2: MNHNS and SASEGT. CDR3 length: 13 residues. Trimming removed 6 bases at V and 0 bases at J, with 5 bases between. This CDR3 reads CASRQATNEKLFF. For the CDR3, the DNA is TGTGCCAGCAGACAGGCAACTAATGAAAAACTGTTTTTT.

This clonotype was picked up many times. The chain employs TRBV12-3 or TRBV12-4 and TRBJ2-3; the D gene is possibly TRBD1 (6 bases). V lost 4 bases to trimming and J lost 1 base, with 6 bases between them. The CDR3 spans 13 residues. The CDR3 region is CASSWTGTDTQYF. CDR3 in DNA: TGTGCCAGCAGTTGGACAGGCACAGATACGCAGTATTTT.

The chain employs TRBV28 and TRBJ2-7; 7 bases are shared with TRBD1. The CDR3 loop spans 13 amino acids. V trimming: 4 bases; J trimming: 5 bases; junction bases outside the gene matches: 5. Germline assignment: CDR1 MDHEN and CDR2 SYDVKM. As DNA, the CDR3 is TGTGCCAGCAGTTCCGGACAGGTCCACGAGCAGTACTTC. Translation gives CASSSGQVHEQYF. Combining the CDR3 with reference TRBV28 and TRBJ2-7 gives the whole variable domain DVKVTQSSRYLVKRTGEKVFLECVQDMDHENMFWYRQDPGLGLRLIYFSYDVKMKEKGDIPEGYSVSREKKERFSLILESASTNQTSMYLCASSSGQVHEQYFGPGTRLTVT.

The chain employs TRBV6-2 or TRBV6-3 and TRBJ2-7, with D unclear. CDR1 is MNHEY, CDR2 SVGEGT, per germline. The CDR3 has 11 residues. Deletions cut 4 bases from V and 6 bases from J, with 7 bases between. As DNA, the CDR3 is TGTGCCAGCAGTTCTTTCTTCGAGCAGTACTTC. Protein sequence: CASSSFFEQYF.

This clonotype was detected many times. The chain combines TRBV12-3 or TRBV12-4 with TRBJ2-5; no clear D. Trimming stripped 6 bases from V and 1 base from J, with 9 bases between. CDR3 length: 13 residues. In DNA form, the CDR3 reads TGTGCCAGCAGCGACGGAACCCAAGAGACCCAGTACTTC. Protein: CASSDGTQETQYF.

The rearrangement uses TRBV28 and TRBJ2-5, with no clear D. The germline V and J ends were trimmed by 2 bases and 5 bases, with 12 bases remaining between them. Per germline, CDR1 MDHEN and CDR2 SYDVKM. CDR3 size: 14 residues. CDR3 sequence: CASSLIPLRETQYF. The CDR3 DNA sequence: TGTGCCAGCAGTTTAATACCCCTACGGGAGACCCAGTACTTC.

The chain joins TRBV7-9 to TRBJ2-3; 9 bases agree with TRBD1. Germline assignment: CDR1 SEHNR and CDR2 FQNEAQ (reference sequence). Trimming cost V 4 bases and J 2 bases; bases outside gene matches: 7. The CDR3 covers 16 residues. The CDR3 protein is CASSSKDRGYTDTQYF. DNA for the CDR3: TGTGCCAGCAGCTCGAAAGACAGGGGGTACACAGATACGCAGTATTTT.

The rearrangement links TRBV5-1 to TRBJ2-5, with D maybe TRBD1 (5 bases). Trimming shortened V by 3 bases and J by 4 bases, and 16 bases separated the two germline ends. Germline V gives CDR1 SGHRS, CDR2 YFSETQ. The CDR3 is made up of 15 amino acids. Written as DNA, the CDR3 is TGCGCCAGCAGCTCAGGATCAGGGCACGGAGAGACCCAGTACTTC. As protein: CASSSGSGHGETQYF.

The chain has TRBV4-1 and TRBJ2-1; TRBD1 or TRBD2 may be the D gene (6 bases each). Germline V gene lookup returns CDR1 MGHRA and CDR2 YSYEKL. V gave up 0 bases and J gave up 10 bases, with 13 bases separating them. This CDR3 spans 14 amino acids. The DNA for the CDR3 is TGCGCCAGCAGCCAAGATCCGGGGGCAGGAGAGCAGTTCTTC. Translating gives CASSQDPGAGEQFF.

This clonotype was counted a few times. The gene calls are TRBV7-8 and TRBJ2-7, with TRBD1 matching 7 bases. V lost 3 bases, J lost 4 bases, and 12 bases stayed unmatched. CDR1 is SGHVS, CDR2 FQNEAQ, per germline. This CDR3 has 16 amino acids. The CDR3, as DNA: TGTGCCAGCAGCTTGAGGTTTCAGGGGGTTAAGTACGAGCAGTACTTC. Its translation: CASSLRFQGVKYEQYF.

A few counts support this clonotype. The CDR3 sequence: CASSPTGGVETQYF. CDR3 nucleotide sequence: TGTGCCAGCAGTCCCACAGGGGGAGTGGAGACCCAGTACTTC. The chain recombines TRBV12-3 or TRBV12-4 with TRBJ2-5; 8 bases are shared with TRBD1. The CDR3 has 14 residues. Trimming took 5 bases from V and 5 from J; bases not matched to a gene: 7.

The chain links TRBV4-2 to TRBJ1-5, with a tentative D call TRBD1 (5 bases). The CDR3 extends over 18 amino acids. Trimming left V 4 bases short and J 0 bases short, with 19 bases between. CDR1 is LGHNA, CDR2 YNFKEQ, per germline. As DNA, the CDR3 is TGTGCCAGCAGCCCCTTGGGGGGGGGATCGTATAGCAATCAGCCCCAGCATTTT. Its translation is CASSPLGGGSYSNQPQHF.

In this sample, this clonotype turned up a few times. This chain connects TRBV28 to TRBJ1-5; 7 bases align to TRBD1. The CDR3 is 13 amino acids. Germline lookup yields CDR1 MDHEN and CDR2 SYDVKM. V lost 6 bases and J lost 3; bases outside the gene matches: 2. The CDR3 sequence: CASRGTANQPQHF. The DNA for the CDR3 is TGTGCCAGCAGGGGGACAGCCAATCAGCCCCAGCATTTT.

In its sample, this clonotype was seen a few times. The V call is TRBV20-1, the J call TRBJ1-1, with TRBD1 matching over 10 bases. V dropped 3 bases and J dropped 1; count of bases not matched to a gene: 20. Germline V gene lookup returns CDR1 DFQATT and CDR2 SNEGSKA (reference sequence). CDR3 length: 20 residues. The CDR3 DNA follows: TGCAGTGCTAGCCCGCACCGATGGGACAGGGGAGAAGTGCGGAACACTGAAGCTTTCTTT. It specifies CSASPHRWDRGEVRNTEAFF.

This rearrangement joins TRBV6-5 to TRBJ1-2; no clear D gene. V gave up 2 bases and J gave up 5 bases, with 12 bases separating them. Germline CDR1 and CDR2: MNHEY and SVGAGI. The CDR3 length is 14 residues. CDR3 coding DNA: TGTGCCAGCAGTTACACTCCGGGAGGGTATGGCTACACCTTC. Its protein is CASSYTPGGYGYTF.

This clonotype was recorded a few times. The chain links TRBV29-1 to TRBJ2-7; D may correspond to TRBD1 or TRBD2 (5 bases each). The CDR3 spans 14 residues. Per germline, CDR1 SQVTM and CDR2 ANQGSEA. Trimming cost V 6 bases and J 2 bases, with 17 bases left between them. The CDR3 loop reads CSVSTQGRTYEQYF. For the CDR3, the DNA is TGCAGCGTGTCCACCCAGGGACGGACCTACGAGCAGTACTTC.

This chain connects TRBV5-1 to TRBJ2-3; D unresolved. The CDR3 runs 14 residues. Germline V CDR1 and CDR2: SGHRS, YFSETQ. V lost 0 bases, J lost 2 bases, and 7 bases lay in between. The DNA of the CDR3 is TGCGCCAGCAGCTTGGATGGGTTCACAGATACGCAGTATTTT. It translates to CASSLDGFTDTQYF.

This chain uses TRBV25-1 with TRBJ1-4, with a tentative D call TRBD1 (6 bases). V was cut by 4 bases and J by 0 bases, with 12 bases left in between. Germline V lookup: CDR1 MGHDK, CDR2 SYGVNS. The CDR3 sequence is 16 residues long. The CDR3 is CASSGTTGPTNEKLFF. The CDR3 nucleotides read TGTGCCAGCAGTGGGACGACAGGCCCAACTAATGAAAAACTGTTTTTT.

V and J are TRBV5-1 and TRBJ2-7; 7 bases are shared with TRBD1. V shed 2 bases, J shed 6 bases, and the junction held 8 bases outside the gene matches. This CDR3 contains 14 residues. Germline V gene data show CDR1 as SGHRS and CDR2 as YFSETQ. The CDR3 loop is CASSLGTDLFEQYF. As DNA, the CDR3 is TGCGCCAGCAGCTTAGGGACAGACCTCTTCGAGCAGTACTTC.

The chain carries TRBV28 and TRBJ2-2; D may be TRBD1 (6 bases). The CDR3 consists of 17 residues. The V gene's germline CDR1 is MDHEN and CDR2 SYDVKM. V was clipped by 6 bases and J by 1 base, with 18 bases between them. The chain's CDR3 is CASSLSGQFLNTGELFF. The CDR3 DNA reads as TGTGCCAGCAGCCTATCCGGACAGTTCTTGAACACCGGGGAGCTGTTTTTT.

The gene calls are TRBV6-1 and TRBJ2-3; 9 bases align to TRBD1. The CDR3 runs 16 residues. J lost 1 base, V lost 6 bases, and 8 bases had no gene match. Germline CDR1 reads MNHNS; CDR2 reads SASEGT. The CDR3 here is CASSLTGTGRTDTQYF. CDR3 DNA sequence: TGTGCCAGCAGCCTTACCGGGACAGGGCGCACAGATACGCAGTATTTT.

The genes are TRBV12-3 or TRBV12-4 and TRBJ2-1; the D gene is possibly TRBD2 (6 bases). Deletions cut 6 bases from V and 0 bases from J, with 9 bases between. This CDR3 spans 14 amino acids. CDR3 bases: TGTGCCAGCAGGACGGGAGTCTCCTACAATGAGCAGTTCTTC. Translation gives CASRTGVSYNEQFF.

This clonotype was observed a few times. The V and J genes are TRBV11-2 and TRBJ2-1; tentatively, D is TRBD1 (5 bases). V was pared by 4 bases and J by 9 bases, with 19 bases between. The CDR3 runs 15 residues. Germline V lookup: CDR1 SGHAT, CDR2 FQNNGV. In DNA, the CDR3 is TGTGCCAGCAGCTATTTGGGGCAGGGTCTGAGTGAGCAGTTCTTC. Translating it yields CASSYLGQGLSEQFF.